This T cell receptor (beta chain) was sequenced for a study of Ad26.COV2.S vaccination and SARS-CoV-2 variants. About the study: In the study, Ad26.COV2.S was injected intramuscularly once, or twice 56 days apart. Points from the study as a whole: Considerable breadth of spike-specific CD8+ and CD4+ T cell responses has reportedly been documented following vaccination. Higher spike-specific TCR breadth was found in vaccine recipients than in placebo recipients.

Treatment denoted: over 15 received Ad26.COV2.S at low or high dose, single or two shots; about 5 received placebo; per-sample allocation not given. Samples analyzed were those drawn on day 63 after the first vaccine or placebo injection. A word on this clone: No antigen is known for it.

Assay used: immunoSEQ multiplex PCR; TCRdb lists only in-frame clones, some missing. The sample consists of about 680,000 clones, 80% to 90% of them appearing once. CDR1 is LGHNT and CDR2 is FRNRAP in the germline V gene. The J segment lost 4 bases and the V segment lost 1 base, leaving 12 bases of the junction unmatched. The CDR3 consists of 18 residues. This sample comprised peripheral blood, obtained in a trial of Ad26.COV2.S vaccine versus placebo. The clonotype was recovered from a person between 18 and 60 years old who received the Ad26.COV2.S COVID-19 vaccine or a placebo. V usage is TRBV12-5 and J usage is TRBJ1-5, with TRBD1 matching 8 bases. The DNA for the CDR3 is TGTGCTAGTGGTTTGGCTCGGACAGGGAATAGGCCAAATCAGCCCCAGCATTTT. Protein sequence: CASGLARTGNRPNQPQHF.